The source of this T cell receptor beta chain is a study of blood T cell repertoires in COVID-19. Looking at the study overall: The United States, Italy and Spain provided the acute and convalescent COVID-19 samples. From T cells, B-cell-depleted T cells, or PBMCs came the material, which was cDNA or gDNA.

Germline V gives CDR1 SGHDN, CDR2 FVKESK. The CDR3 has 13 residues. The V end was cut by 0 bases, the J end by 4 bases, with 6 bases between. Per the study methods: Amplification from reference gene primers served as the basis for estimated nucleated cell counts. Sequenced by immunoSEQ multiplex PCR; TCRdb stores in-frame clones only, minus some. V and J calls plus clone size are reproduced from that table; the DNA served to infer D and trimming. The profile shows 50,000 to 70,000 clones, about 78% of them singletons. The rearrangement uses TRBV14 and TRBJ1-2; D is ambiguous. The sequenced sample was peripheral blood. The TCR originated in a human donor in a cohort sampled during active COVID-19. The CDR3 nucleotides are TGTGCCAGCAGCCAAGATTGGAGCTATGGCTACACCTTC. Translated, it gives CASSQDWSYGYTF.